The clone carrying this T cell receptor (beta chain) has at least ten counts. The target antigen is unknown. Amplified TCR beta CDR3 regions came from RNA transcripts. The primer set for the first-round RT-PCR of the TCR CDR3 was HTBI. TCRdb re-called the multiplex PCR reads with MiXCR, one entry per CDR3 protein. This table has around 200,000 distinct CDR3 sequences, over 15% appearing once. The sample belongs to a study of T cells in Graves' hyperthyroidism and ophthalmopathy. Study summary: Before treatment of any kind, peripheral blood was taken at initial diagnosis.

Broader study findings: Stable hyperthyroidism was told apart from ophthalmopathy by a model built on 13 V-J features.

This clonotype was sampled from a woman between 45 and 65 years old with Graves' hyperthyroidism. The sample taken for sequencing was blood.

In nucleotides, the CDR3 is TGTGCCAGCAGTTTAAGGGTCTTAAGCGAGCAGTACTTC. Protein product: CASSLRVLSEQYF. The genes are TRBV12-3 or TRBV12-4 and TRBJ2-7, with D unresolved. Between the trimmed V and J ends, which lost 2 bases and 6 bases, there was a span of 11 bases. This CDR3 is built from 13 residues.